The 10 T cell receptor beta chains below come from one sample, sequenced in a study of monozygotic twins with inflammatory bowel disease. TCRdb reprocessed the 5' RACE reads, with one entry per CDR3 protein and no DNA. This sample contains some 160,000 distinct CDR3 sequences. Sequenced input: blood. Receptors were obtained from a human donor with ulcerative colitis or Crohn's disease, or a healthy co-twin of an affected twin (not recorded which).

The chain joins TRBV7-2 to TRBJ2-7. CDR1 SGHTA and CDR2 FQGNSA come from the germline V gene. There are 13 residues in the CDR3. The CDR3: CASSLFGYYEQYF.

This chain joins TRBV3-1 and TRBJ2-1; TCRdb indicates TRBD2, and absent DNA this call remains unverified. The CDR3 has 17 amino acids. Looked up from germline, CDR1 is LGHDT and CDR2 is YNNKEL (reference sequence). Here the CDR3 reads CASSGTSGSSGYNEQFF.

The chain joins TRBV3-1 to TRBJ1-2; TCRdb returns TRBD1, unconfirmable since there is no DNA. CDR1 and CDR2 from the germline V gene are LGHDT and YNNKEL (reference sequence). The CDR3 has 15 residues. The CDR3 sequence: CASSRGRNVLYGYTF.

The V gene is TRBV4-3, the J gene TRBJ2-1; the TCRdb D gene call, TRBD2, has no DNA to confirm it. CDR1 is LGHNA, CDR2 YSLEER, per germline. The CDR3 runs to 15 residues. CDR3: CASSPARGTTQGMFF.

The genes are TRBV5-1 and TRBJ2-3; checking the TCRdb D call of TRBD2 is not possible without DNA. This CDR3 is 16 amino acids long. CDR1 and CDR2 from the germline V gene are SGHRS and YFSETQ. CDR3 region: CASSLDGGGWTDTQYF.

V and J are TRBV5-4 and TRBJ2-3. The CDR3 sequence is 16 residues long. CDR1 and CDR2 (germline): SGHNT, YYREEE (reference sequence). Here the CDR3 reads CASRQSSGRGTDTQYF.

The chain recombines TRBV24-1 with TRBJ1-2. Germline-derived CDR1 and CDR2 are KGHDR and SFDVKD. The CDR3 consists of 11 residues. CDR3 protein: CATRTNYGYTF.

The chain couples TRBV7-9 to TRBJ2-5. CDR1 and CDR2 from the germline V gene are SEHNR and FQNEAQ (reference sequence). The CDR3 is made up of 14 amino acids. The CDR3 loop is CASSVSNRQETQYF.

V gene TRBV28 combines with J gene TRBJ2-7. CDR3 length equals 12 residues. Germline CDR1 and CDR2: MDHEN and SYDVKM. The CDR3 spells CASSLDLYEQYF. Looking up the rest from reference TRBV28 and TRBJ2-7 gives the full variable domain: DVKVTQSSRYLVKRTGEKVFLECVQDMDHENMFWYRQDPGLGLRLIYFSYDVKMKEKGDIPEGYSVSREKKERFSLILESASTNQTSMYLCASSLDLYEQYFGPGTRLTVT.

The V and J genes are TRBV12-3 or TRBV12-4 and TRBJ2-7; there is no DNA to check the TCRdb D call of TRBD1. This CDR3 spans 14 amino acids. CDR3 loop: CASSSTGATYEQYF.